Listed below are T cell receptor beta chains from one sample, sequenced in a study of cytomegalovirus exposure and HLA in healthy donors. TCRdb keeps only in-frame clones here, not all; method: immunoSEQ multiplex PCR. The profile shows roughly 93,000 clones, 70% to 80% of them singletons. The specimen was PBMCs. These TCRs come from a man between 25 and 39 years old in good health and CMV-seronegative. CDR3s include the opening cysteine and the closing phenylalanine or tryptophan. Each record gives: V gene, clone size, D gene, J gene, CDR3 protein, CDR3 DNA. The D gene is left open where the match is weak. Clone size appears in some rows only: once, few, many, or a class for an expanded clone.

>TRBV29-1|-|TRBD1|TRBJ1-6
CSVRTGSSPLHF
TGCAGCGTTCGGACAGGGAGTTCACCCCTCCACTTT
>TRBV5-6|-|TRBD2|TRBJ2-1
CASSSPGGSYNEQFF
TGTGCCAGCAGCTCTCCGGGGGGATCCTACAATGAGCAGTTCTTC
>TRBV10-3|once|TRBD2|TRBJ2-3
CAISEFRSGRSSTDTQYF
TGTGCCATCAGTGAGTTCCGTAGCGGGAGGTCGAGCACAGATACGCAGTATTTT
>TRBV10-3|-|-|TRBJ1-5
CAISDSDGLNQPQHF
TGTGCCATCAGTGATTCCGACGGACTCAATCAGCCCCAGCATTTT
>TRBV6-5|-|-|TRBJ2-3
CASTRRGTDTQYF
TGTGCCAGCACTCGGAGGGGTACAGATACGCAGTATTTT
>TRBV7-7|-|TRBD1|TRBJ2-7
CASSLGTGLGYEQYF
TGTGCCAGCAGCTTAGGGACAGGGCTTGGCTACGAGCAGTACTTC
>TRBV27|-|-|TRBJ2-1
CASSLRGYNEQFF
TGTGCCAGCAGTTTACGGGGTTACAATGAGCAGTTCTTC
>TRBV27|-|-|TRBJ2-5
CASRSGAGETQYF
TGTGCCAGCCGCTCGGGAGCGGGAGAGACCCAGTACTTC
>TRBV9|-|-|TRBJ1-2
CASSSYYGYTF
TGTGCCAGCAGCTCGTATTATGGCTACACCTTC
>TRBV5-6|few|-|TRBJ2-1
CASSITYNEQFF
TGTGCCAGCAGCATTACCTACAATGAGCAGTTCTTC